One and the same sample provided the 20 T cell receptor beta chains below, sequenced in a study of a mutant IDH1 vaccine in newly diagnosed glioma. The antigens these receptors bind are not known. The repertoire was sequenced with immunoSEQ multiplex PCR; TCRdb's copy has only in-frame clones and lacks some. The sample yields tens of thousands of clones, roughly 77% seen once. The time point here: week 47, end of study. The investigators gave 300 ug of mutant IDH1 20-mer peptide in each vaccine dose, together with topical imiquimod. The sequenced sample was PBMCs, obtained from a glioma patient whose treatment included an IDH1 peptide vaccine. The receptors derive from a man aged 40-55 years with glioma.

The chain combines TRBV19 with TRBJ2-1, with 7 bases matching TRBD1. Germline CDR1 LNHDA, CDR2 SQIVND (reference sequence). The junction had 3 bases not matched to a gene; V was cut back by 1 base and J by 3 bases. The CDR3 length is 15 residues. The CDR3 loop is CASSIGWDSYNEQFF. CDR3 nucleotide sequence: TGTGCCAGTAGTATAGGCTGGGACAGCTACAATGAGCAGTTCTTC.

CDR3 loop: CASSQSRDLGGYTF. In nucleotides, the CDR3 is TGCGCCAGCAGTCAATCGAGGGACCTTGGGGGCTACACCTTC. This chain links TRBV23-1 with TRBJ1-2, with a weak D call TRBD1 (5 bases). TRBV23-1 is an ORF; its function is uncertain. The CDR3 is 14 residues long. V was trimmed by 0 bases and J by 8 bases, leaving 13 bases between them.

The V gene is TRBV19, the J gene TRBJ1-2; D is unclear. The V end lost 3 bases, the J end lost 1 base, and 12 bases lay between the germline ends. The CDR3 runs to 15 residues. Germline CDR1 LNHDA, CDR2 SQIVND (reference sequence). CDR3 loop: CASSMAAALNYGYTF. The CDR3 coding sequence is TGTGCCAGTAGTATGGCGGCAGCACTTAACTATGGCTACACCTTC.

In nucleotides, the CDR3 is TGTGCCAGCAGGGGACTAGCGGGCTCCTACAATGAGCAGTTCTTC. Amino acids: CASRGLAGSYNEQFF. This sequence joins TRBV6-1 and TRBJ2-1, with 12 bases identical to TRBD2. CDR1 MNHNS and CDR2 SASEGT come from the germline V gene. V lost 6 bases to trimming and J lost 0 bases; unmatched junction nucleotides: 0. The CDR3 contains 15 residues.

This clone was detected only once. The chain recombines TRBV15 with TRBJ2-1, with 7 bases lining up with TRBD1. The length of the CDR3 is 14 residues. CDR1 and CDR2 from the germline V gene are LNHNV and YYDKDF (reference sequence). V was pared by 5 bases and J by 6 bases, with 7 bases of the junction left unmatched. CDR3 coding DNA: TGTGCCACCAGCGCCGAACAGGGGTTCAATGAGCAGTTCTTC. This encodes CATSAEQGFNEQFF.

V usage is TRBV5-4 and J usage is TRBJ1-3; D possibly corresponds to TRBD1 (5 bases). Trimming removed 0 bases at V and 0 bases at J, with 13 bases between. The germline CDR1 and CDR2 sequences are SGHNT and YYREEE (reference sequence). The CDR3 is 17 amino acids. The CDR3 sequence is CASSLVGRAASGNTIYF. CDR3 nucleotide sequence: TGTGCCAGCAGCTTGGTCGGCAGGGCCGCCTCTGGAAACACCATATATTTT.

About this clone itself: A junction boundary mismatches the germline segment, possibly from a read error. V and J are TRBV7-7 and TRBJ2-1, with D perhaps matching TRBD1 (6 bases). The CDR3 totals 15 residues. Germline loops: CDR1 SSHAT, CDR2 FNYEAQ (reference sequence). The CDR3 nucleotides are TGTGCTAGCAGCTTAGAGGCAGGGGAGATCAATGAGCAGTTCTTC. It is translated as CASSLEAGEINEQFF.

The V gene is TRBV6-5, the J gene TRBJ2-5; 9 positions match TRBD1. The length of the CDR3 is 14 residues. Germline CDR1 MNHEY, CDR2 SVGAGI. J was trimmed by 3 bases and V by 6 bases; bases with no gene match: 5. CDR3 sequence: CASSYRDREETQYF. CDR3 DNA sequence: TGTGCCAGCAGCTACCGGGACAGGGAAGAGACCCAGTACTTC.

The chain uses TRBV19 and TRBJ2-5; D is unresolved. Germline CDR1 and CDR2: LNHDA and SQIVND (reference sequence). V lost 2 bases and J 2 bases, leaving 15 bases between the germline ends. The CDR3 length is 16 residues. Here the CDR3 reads CASSISGYTPQETQYF. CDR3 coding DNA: TGTGCCAGTAGTATATCGGGCTACACCCCGCAAGAGACCCAGTACTTC.

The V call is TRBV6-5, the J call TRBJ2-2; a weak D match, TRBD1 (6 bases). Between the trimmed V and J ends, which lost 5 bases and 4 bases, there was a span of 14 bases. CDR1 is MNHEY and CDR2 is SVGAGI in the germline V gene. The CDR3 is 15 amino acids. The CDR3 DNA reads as TGTGCCAGCAGTGTACAGGGATCGGGCACCGGGGAGCTGTTTTTT. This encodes CASSVQGSGTGELFF.

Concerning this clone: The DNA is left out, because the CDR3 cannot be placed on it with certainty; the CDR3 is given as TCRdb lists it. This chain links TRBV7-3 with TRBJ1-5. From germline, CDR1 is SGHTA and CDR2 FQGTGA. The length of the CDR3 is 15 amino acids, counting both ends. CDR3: CASAVGPGSAEPQHF.

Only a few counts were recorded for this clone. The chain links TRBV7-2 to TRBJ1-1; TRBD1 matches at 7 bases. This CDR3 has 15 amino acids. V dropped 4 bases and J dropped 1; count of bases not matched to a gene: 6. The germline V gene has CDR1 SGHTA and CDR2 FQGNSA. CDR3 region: CASSSVRTGNTEAFF. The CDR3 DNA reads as TGTGCCAGCAGCTCCGTAAGGACAGGGAACACTGAAGCTTTCTTT.

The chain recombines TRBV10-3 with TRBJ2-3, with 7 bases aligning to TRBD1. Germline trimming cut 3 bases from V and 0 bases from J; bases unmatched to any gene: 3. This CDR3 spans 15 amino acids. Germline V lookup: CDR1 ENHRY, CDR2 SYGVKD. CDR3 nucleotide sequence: TGTGCCATCAGTGAAAGGGGGCTAAGCACAGATACGCAGTATTTT. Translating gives CAISERGLSTDTQYF.

The DNA for the CDR3 is TGTGCCAGCAGCCTGGGCACGGGGGCGCGTACTAATGAAAAACTGTTTTTT. This gives the protein CASSLGTGARTNEKLFF. This chain connects TRBV5-5 to TRBJ1-4; D might be TRBD1 (6 bases). Germline V gene sequence: CDR1 SGHKS, CDR2 YYEKEE (reference sequence). The length of the CDR3 is 17 residues. Trimming removed 4 bases at V and 2 bases at J, with 18 bases between.

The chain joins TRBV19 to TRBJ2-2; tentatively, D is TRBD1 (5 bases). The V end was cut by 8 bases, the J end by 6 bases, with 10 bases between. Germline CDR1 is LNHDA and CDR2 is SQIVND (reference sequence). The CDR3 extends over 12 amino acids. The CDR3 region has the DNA TGTGCCAGTCGTGAAGGGGCCGGGGAGCTGTTTTTT. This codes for CASREGAGELFF.

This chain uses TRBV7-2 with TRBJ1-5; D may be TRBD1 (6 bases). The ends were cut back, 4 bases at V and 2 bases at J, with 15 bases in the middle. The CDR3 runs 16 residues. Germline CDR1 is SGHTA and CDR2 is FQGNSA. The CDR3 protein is CASSSPTGFGNQPQHF. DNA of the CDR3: TGTGCCAGCAGCTCCCCAACAGGGTTCGGCAATCAGCCCCAGCATTTT.

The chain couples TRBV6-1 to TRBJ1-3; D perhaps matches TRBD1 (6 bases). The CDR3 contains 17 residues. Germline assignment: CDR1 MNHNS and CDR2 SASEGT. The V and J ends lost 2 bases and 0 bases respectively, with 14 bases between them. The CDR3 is CASSESPPGDSGNTIYF. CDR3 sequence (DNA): TGTGCCAGCAGTGAATCCCCACCAGGGGACTCTGGAAACACCATATATTTT.

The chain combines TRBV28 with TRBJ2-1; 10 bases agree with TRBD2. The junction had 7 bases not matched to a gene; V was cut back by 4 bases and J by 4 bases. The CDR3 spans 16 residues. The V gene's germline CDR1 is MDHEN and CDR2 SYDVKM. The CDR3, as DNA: TGTGCCAGCAGTTCCCCGGCTAGCGGGAGTTACAATGAGCAGTTCTTC. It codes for CASSSPASGSYNEQFF.

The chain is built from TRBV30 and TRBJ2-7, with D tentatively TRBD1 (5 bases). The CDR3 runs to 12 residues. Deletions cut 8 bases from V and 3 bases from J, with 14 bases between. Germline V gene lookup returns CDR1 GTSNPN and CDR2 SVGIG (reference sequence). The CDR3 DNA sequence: TGTGCCCAATCAGGGTCCAGCTACGAGCAGTACTTC. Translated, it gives CAQSGSSYEQYF.

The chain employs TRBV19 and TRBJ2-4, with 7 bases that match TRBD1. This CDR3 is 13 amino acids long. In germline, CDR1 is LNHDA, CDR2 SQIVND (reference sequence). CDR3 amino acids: CAHRGLAKNIQYF. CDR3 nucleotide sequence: TGTGCTCACAGGGGCCTAGCCAAAAACATTCAGTACTTC. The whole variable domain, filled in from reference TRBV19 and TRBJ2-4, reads DGGITQSPKYLFRKEGQNVTLSCEQNLNHDAMYWYRQDPGQGLRLIYYSQIVNDFQKGDIAEGYSVSREKKESFPLTVTSAQKNPTAFYLCAHRGLAKNIQYFGAGTRLSVL.